The next 18 T cell receptor beta chains were all read from a single sample in a study of Ad26.COV2.S vaccination and SARS-CoV-2 variants. Treatment of the sample: about 20 received Ad26.COV2.S at low or high dose, single or two shots; about 5 received placebo; per-sample allocation not given. At day 63 after the first vaccine or placebo injection, samples were drawn. The assay was immunoSEQ multiplex PCR, and TCRdb's table has in-frame clones only and misses some. The sample holds hundreds of thousands of clones, 75% to 90% seen once. Sequences were derived from peripheral blood, sampled in a trial of Ad26.COV2.S vaccine versus placebo. These receptors came from a person aged 18-65 years who received the Ad26.COV2.S COVID-19 vaccine or a placebo.

CDR3 amino acids: CASRDLATNEKLFF. In nucleotides, the CDR3 is TGTGCCAGCAGGGACTTAGCAACTAATGAAAAACTGTTTTTT. V gene TRBV6-5 combines with J gene TRBJ1-4; D is unclear. Trimming shortened V by 6 bases and J by 0 bases, and 8 bases separated the two germline ends. This CDR3 is built from 14 residues. Germline V gives CDR1 MNHEY, CDR2 SVGAGI.

This clone has ten or more counts. The V and J genes are TRBV5-1 and TRBJ2-7; TRBD1 matches at 9 bases. V trimming: 0 bases; J trimming: 2 bases; junction bases outside the gene matches: 6. The CDR3 length is 16 residues. The germline V gene has CDR1 SGHRS and CDR2 YFSETQ. This chain's CDR3 is CASSLAGDRVPYEQYF. CDR3 nucleotides: TGCGCCAGCAGCTTGGCCGGGGACAGGGTTCCCTACGAGCAGTACTTC.

This clone appeared many times. The V gene is TRBV5-4, the J gene TRBJ1-2, with D possibly matching TRBD1 (5 bases). Trimming removed 6 bases at V and 3 bases at J, with 12 bases between. Per germline, CDR1 SGHNT and CDR2 YYREEE (reference sequence). CDR3 length: 13 amino acids. CDR3 region: CASNLGGYYGYTF. DNA of the CDR3: TGTGCCAGCAACCTGGGGGGTTACTATGGCTACACCTTC. The variable domain in full, with the rest retrieved from reference TRBV5-4 and TRBJ1-2, is ETGVTQSPTHLIKTRGQQVTLRCSSQSGHNTVSWYQQALGQGPQFIFQYYREEENGRGNFPPRFSGLQFPNYSSELNVNALELDDSALYLCASNLGGYYGYTFGSGTRLTVV.

The rearrangement links TRBV4-3 to TRBJ2-1; either TRBD1 or TRBD2 may fit D (5 bases each). This CDR3 contains 17 residues. Trimming left V 2 bases short and J 3 bases short, with 17 bases between. Germline-derived CDR1 and CDR2 are LGHNA and YSLEER. In nucleotides, the CDR3 is TGCGCCAGCAGCCAAACCGGGACGCTCCAACTCTACAATGAGCAGTTCTTC. Protein product: CASSQTGTLQLYNEQFF.

This chain joins TRBV5-4 and TRBJ2-5; TRBD1 might be the D (6 bases). Germline CDR1 reads SGHNT; CDR2 reads YYREEE (reference sequence). Trimming removed 4 bases from V and 2 bases from J, with 12 bases in between. This CDR3 has 14 amino acids. CDR3 in DNA: TGTGCCAGCAGCCAACAGGGAAGACAAGAGACCCAGTACTTC. Its translation is CASSQQGRQETQYF.

CDR3 sequence: CATSDRSGLSSYNEQFF. The DNA for the CDR3 is TGTGCCACCAGTGATCGTAGCGGGCTCAGCTCCTACAATGAGCAGTTCTTC. The chain couples TRBV24-1 to TRBJ2-1; 7 positions agree with TRBD2. The CDR3 totals 17 residues. With 3 bases clipped from V and 0 bases from J, the junction kept 7 bases outside the gene matches. Germline CDR1 is KGHDR and CDR2 is SFDVKD.

CDR3 nucleotides: TGTGCCAGCAGCAAAGCGTGGGACTTCACAGATACGCAGTATTTT. This encodes CASSKAWDFTDTQYF. V is TRBV21-1 and J is TRBJ2-3; the DNA was not compared with TRBD2, the D call given in the table. TRBV21-1 is deemed a pseudogene. The CDR3 runs 15 residues.

J is TRBJ2-5 and V is TRBV4-2; 8 bases are shared with TRBD1. CDR1 is LGHNA and CDR2 is YNFKEQ in the germline V gene. The CDR3 consists of 15 residues. J was trimmed by 5 bases and V by 2 bases; bases with no gene match: 7. As DNA, the CDR3 is TGTGCCAGCAGCCAATTTGGACAGGGCGGGGAGACCCAGTACTTC. This gives the protein CASSQFGQGGETQYF.

The rearrangement links TRBV6-1 to TRBJ2-5; perhaps TRBD2 as D (6 bases). The CDR3 spans 12 residues. V lost 5 bases and J lost 4, with 8 bases in between. Per the germline V gene, CDR1 is MNHNS and CDR2 is SASEGT. This CDR3 is CASSWRGETQYF. In DNA, the CDR3 is TGTGCCAGCAGTTGGCGGGGAGAGACCCAGTACTTC.

The chain links TRBV13 to TRBJ1-4, with a tentative D call TRBD1 (6 bases). This CDR3 is built from 14 residues. Germline CDR1 is PRHDT and CDR2 is FYEKMQ (reference sequence). V was trimmed by 4 bases and J by 6 bases, leaving 12 bases between them. The CDR3 sequence is CASSSRGPDEKLFF. The CDR3 DNA follows: TGTGCCAGCAGCTCCAGGGGACCGGATGAAAAACTGTTTTTT.

The rearrangement uses TRBV6-6 and TRBJ2-7; D not resolved. Trimming removed 6 bases from V and 5 bases from J, with 8 bases in between. The CDR3 sequence is 11 residues long. CDR1 and CDR2 from the germline V gene are MNHNY and SVGAGI (reference sequence). CDR3 protein: CASSPHDEQYF. The CDR3 bases are TGTGCCAGCAGCCCCCATGACGAGCAGTACTTC.

This clone has ten or more counts. The chain's CDR3 is CASSFQQGAVLSGANVLTF. The DNA for the CDR3 is TGTGCCAGCAGTTTTCAACAGGGGGCTGTCCTCTCTGGGGCCAACGTCCTGACTTTC. The chain couples TRBV6-2 or TRBV6-3 to TRBJ2-6, with 9 bases lining up with TRBD1. The CDR3 is made up of 19 amino acids. The V gene end was trimmed by 4 bases and the J gene end by 0 bases; junction bases not matched to a gene: 10. In germline, CDR1 is MNHEY, CDR2 SVGEGT.

The chain couples TRBV7-9 to TRBJ1-2; 8 nucleotides line up with TRBD1. This CDR3 is built from 16 residues. Germline values: CDR1 SEHNR, CDR2 FQNEAQ (reference sequence). V shed 5 bases, J shed 4 bases, and the junction held 12 bases outside the gene matches. In nucleotides, the CDR3 is TGTGCCAGCAGCCTAGGGACAGGACCTTCTGGCTATGGCTACACCTTC. As protein: CASSLGTGPSGYGYTF.

Concerning this clone itself: Relative to the germline gene, one junction end is altered; a read error may explain this. The chain uses TRBV19 and TRBJ1-5, with 7 nucleotides matching TRBD1. CDR3 length: 14 amino acids. Germline V gene sequence: CDR1 LNHDA, CDR2 SQIVND (reference sequence). CDR3: CASRIDRADQPQHF. As DNA, the CDR3 is TGTGCCAGTAGAATAGACAGGGCTGATCAGCCCCAGCATTTT.

This chain uses TRBV6-5 with TRBJ2-1, with 10 bases that match TRBD2. V shed 6 bases and J 3 bases; nucleotides not matched to a gene: 5. This CDR3 has 15 amino acids. Germline CDR1 and CDR2: MNHEY and SVGAGI. The CDR3 DNA is TGTGCCAGCAGACCCACTAGCGGGGACTACAATGAGCAGTTCTTC. Amino acid sequence: CASRPTSGDYNEQFF.

The chain uses TRBV7-8 and TRBJ2-7; a possible D gene is TRBD1 (6 bases). V was clipped by 1 base and J by 5 bases, with 12 bases between them. The CDR3 loop spans 14 amino acids. CDR1 is SGHVS, CDR2 FQNEAQ, per germline. CDR3 DNA: TGTGCCAGCAGCTTAGGTGGTCAGGGGCACGAGCAGTACTTC. Its protein product is CASSLGGQGHEQYF. The full variable domain, in which reference TRBV7-8 and TRBJ2-7 provide the parts outside the CDR3, is GAGVSQSPRYKVAKRGQDVALRCDPISGHVSLFWYQQALGQGPEFLTYFQNEAQLDKSGLPSDRFFAERPEGSVSTLKIQRTQQEDSAVYLCASSLGGQGHEQYFGPGTRLTVT.

This chain connects TRBV6-2 or TRBV6-3 to TRBJ1-3, with TRBD1 identical over 8 bases. The germline V gene has CDR1 MNHEY and CDR2 SVGEGT. V was clipped by 4 bases and J by 2 bases; unmatched bases: 4. The CDR3 spans 15 residues. For the CDR3, the DNA is TGTGCCAGCAGTTTGACAGGGGTTGCTGGAAACACCATATATTTT. Translation gives CASSLTGVAGNTIYF.

The chain uses TRBV7-2 and TRBJ1-6; a weak D match, TRBD1 (6 bases). The CDR3 extends over 16 amino acids. The V gene's germline CDR1 is SGHTA and CDR2 FQGNSA. Trimming took off 5 bases at V and 6 bases at J, with 17 bases between the two ends. In DNA, the CDR3 is TGTGCCAGCAGCCCTCGGGGGGGCCCCATTAATTCACCCCTCCACTTT. Translation: CASSPRGGPINSPLHF. Full variable domain (missing parts from reference TRBV7-2 and TRBJ1-6): GAGVSQSPSNKVTEKGKDVELRCDPISGHTALYWYRQSLGQGLEFLIYFQGNSAPDKSGLPSDRFSAERTGGSVSTLTIQRTQQEDSAVYLCASSPRGGPINSPLHFGNGTRLTVT.